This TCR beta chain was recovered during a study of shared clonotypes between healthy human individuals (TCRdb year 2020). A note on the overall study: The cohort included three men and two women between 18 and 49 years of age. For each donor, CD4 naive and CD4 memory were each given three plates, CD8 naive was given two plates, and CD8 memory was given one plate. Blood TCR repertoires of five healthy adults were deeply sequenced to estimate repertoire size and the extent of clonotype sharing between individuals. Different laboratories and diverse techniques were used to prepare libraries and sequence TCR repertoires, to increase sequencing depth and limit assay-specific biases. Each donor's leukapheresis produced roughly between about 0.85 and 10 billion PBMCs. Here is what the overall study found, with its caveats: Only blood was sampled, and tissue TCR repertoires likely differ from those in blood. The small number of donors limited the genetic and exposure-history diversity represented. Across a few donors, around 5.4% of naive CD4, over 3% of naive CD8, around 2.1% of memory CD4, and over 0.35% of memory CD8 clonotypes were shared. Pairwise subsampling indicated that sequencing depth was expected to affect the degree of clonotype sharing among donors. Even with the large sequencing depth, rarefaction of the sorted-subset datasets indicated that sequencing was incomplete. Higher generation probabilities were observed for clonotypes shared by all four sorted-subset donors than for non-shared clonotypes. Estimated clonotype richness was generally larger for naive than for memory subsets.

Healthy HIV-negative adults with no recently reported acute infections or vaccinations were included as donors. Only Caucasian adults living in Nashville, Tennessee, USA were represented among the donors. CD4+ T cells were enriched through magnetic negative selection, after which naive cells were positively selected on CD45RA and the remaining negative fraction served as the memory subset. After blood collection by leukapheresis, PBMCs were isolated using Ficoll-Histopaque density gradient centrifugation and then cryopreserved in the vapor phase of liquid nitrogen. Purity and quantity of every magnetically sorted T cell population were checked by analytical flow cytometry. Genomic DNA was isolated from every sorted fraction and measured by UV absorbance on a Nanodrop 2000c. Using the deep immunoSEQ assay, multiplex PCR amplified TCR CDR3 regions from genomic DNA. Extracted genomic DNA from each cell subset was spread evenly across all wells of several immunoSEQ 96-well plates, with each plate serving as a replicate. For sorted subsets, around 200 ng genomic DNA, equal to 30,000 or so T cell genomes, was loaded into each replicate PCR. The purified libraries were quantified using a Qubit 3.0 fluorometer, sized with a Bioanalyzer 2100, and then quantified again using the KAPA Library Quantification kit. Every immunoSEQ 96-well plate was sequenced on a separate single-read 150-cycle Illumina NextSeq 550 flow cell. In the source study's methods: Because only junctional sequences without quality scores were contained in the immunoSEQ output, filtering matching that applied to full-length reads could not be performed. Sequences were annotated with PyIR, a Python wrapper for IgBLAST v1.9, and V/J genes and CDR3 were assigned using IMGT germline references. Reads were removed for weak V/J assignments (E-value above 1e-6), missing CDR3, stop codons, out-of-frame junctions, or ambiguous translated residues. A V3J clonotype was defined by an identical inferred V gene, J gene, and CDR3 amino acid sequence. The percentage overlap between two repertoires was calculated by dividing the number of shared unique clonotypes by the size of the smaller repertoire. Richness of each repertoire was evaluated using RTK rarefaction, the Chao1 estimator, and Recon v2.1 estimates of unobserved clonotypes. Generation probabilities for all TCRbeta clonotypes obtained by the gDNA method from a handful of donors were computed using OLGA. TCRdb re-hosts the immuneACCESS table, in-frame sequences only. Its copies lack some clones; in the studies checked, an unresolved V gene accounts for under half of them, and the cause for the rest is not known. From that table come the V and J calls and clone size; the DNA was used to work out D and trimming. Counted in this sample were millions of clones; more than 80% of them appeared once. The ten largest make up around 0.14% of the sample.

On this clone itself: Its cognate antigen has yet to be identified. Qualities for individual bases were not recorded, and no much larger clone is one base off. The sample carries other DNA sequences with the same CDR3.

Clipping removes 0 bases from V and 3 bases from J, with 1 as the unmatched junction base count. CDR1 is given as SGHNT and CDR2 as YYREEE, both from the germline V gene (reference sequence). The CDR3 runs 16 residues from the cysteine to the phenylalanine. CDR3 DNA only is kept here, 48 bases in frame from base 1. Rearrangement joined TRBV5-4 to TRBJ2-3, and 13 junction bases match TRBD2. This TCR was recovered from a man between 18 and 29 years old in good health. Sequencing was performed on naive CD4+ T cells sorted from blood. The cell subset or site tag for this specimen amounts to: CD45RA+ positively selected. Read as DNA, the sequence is TGTGCCAGCAGCTTGGGGGGACTAGCGGGGACAGATACGCAGTATTTT. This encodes CASSLGGLAGTDTQYF.